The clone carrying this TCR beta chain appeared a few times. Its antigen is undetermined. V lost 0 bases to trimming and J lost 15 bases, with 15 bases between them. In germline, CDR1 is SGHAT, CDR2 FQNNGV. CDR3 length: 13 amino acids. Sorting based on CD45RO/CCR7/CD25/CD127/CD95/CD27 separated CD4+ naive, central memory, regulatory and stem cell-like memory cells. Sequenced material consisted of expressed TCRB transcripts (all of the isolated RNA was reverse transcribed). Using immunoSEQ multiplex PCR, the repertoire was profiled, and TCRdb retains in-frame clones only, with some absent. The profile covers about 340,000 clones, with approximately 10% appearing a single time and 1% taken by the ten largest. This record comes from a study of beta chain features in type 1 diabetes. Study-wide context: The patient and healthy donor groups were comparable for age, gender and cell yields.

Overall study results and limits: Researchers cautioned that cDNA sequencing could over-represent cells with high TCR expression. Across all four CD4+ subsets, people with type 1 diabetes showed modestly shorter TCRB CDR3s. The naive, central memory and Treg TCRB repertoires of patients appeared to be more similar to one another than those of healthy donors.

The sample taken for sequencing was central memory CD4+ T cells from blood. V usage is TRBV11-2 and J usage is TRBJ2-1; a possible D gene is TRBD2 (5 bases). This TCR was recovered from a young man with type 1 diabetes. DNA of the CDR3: TGTGCCAGCAGCTTAGATGGGAGCTTAACGCCGTTCTTC. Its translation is CASSLDGSLTPFF.